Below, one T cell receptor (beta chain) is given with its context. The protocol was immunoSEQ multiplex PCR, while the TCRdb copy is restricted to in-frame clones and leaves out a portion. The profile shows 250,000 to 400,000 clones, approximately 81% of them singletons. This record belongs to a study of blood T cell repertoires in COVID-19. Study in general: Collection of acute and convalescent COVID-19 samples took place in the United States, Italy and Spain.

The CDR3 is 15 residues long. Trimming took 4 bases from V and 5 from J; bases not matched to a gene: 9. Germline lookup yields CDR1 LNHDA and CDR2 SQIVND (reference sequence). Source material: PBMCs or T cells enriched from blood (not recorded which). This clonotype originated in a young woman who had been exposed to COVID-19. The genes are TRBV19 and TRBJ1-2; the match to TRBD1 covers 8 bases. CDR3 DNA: TGTGCCAGTAGTACAGGGACAGGCGGTTTGTATGGCTACACCTTC. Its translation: CASSTGTGGLYGYTF. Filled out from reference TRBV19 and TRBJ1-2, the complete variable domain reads DGGITQSPKYLFRKEGQNVTLSCEQNLNHDAMYWYRQDPGQGLRLIYYSQIVNDFQKGDIAEGYSVSREKKESFPLTVTSAQKNPTAFYLCASSTGTGGLYGYTFGSGTRLTVV.